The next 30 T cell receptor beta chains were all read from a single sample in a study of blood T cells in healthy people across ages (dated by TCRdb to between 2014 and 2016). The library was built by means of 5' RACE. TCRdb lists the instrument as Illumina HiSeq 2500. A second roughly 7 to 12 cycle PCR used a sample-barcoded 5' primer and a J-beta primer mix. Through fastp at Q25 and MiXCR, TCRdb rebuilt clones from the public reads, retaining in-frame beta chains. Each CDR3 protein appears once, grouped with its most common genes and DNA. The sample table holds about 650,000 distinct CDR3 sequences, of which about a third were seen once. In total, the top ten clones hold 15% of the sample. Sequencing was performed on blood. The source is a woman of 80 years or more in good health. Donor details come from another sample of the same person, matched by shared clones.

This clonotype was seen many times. In nucleotides, the CDR3 is TGCAGTGCTAGAGCACCGACGGCTAGCTCCTACGAGCAGTACTTC. It codes for CSARAPTASSYEQYF. The chain joins TRBV20-1 to TRBJ2-7; D is uncertain. Germline CDR1 and CDR2: DFQATT and SNEGSKA (reference sequence). The CDR3 spans 15 residues. The germline V and J ends were trimmed by 1 base and 0 bases, with 13 bases remaining between them.

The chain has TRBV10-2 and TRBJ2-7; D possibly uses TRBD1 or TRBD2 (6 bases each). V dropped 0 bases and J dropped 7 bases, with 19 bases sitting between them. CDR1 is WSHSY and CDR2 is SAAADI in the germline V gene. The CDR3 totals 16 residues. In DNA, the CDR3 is TGCGCCAGCAGTGAGTCTCTGGCGGGACATTGGAATGAGCAGTACTTC. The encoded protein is CASSESLAGHWNEQYF.

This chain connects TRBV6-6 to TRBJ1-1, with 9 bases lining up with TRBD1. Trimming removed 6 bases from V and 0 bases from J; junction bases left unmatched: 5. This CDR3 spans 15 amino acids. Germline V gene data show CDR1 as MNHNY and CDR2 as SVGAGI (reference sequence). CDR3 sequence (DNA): TGTGCCAGCAGCCGAGGACAGGGGATGAACACTGAAGCTTTCTTT. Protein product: CASSRGQGMNTEAFF.

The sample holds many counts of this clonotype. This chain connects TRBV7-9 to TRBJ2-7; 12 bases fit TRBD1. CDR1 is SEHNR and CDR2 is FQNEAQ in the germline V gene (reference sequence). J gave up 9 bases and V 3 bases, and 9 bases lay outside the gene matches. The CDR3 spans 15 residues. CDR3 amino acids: CASSFPGQGAGGQYF. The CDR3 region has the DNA TGTGCCAGCAGCTTCCCGGGACAGGGGGCTGGGGGGCAGTACTTC.

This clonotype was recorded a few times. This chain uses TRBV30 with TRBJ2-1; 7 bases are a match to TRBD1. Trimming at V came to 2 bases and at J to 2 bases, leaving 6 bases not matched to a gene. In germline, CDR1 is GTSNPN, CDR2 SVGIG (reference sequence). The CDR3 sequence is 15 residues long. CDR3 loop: CAWSTGQIAYNEQFF. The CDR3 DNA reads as TGTGCCTGGAGTACGGGACAGATCGCCTACAATGAGCAGTTCTTC.

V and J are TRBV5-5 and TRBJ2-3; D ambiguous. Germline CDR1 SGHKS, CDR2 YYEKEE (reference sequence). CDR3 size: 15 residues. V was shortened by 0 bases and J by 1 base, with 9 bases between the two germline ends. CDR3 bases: TGTGCCAGCAGCTTGGTCGCCGTCCGCACAGATACGCAGTATTTT. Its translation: CASSLVAVRTDTQYF.

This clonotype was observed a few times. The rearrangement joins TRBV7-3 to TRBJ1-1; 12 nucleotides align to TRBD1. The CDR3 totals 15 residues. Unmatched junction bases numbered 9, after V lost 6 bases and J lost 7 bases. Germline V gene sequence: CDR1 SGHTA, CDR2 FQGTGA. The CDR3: CASSKGDRGRDEAFF. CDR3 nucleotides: TGTGCCAGCAGTAAGGGGGACAGGGGGCGTGATGAAGCTTTCTTT.

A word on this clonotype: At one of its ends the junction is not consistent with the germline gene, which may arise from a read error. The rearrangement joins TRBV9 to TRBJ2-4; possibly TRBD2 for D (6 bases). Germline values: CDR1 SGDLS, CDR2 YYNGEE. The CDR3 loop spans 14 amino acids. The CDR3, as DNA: TGTGCCGGCAGCGTAGTAGCCGGGAGCTACGGGCAGTACTTC. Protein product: CAGSVVAGSYGQYF. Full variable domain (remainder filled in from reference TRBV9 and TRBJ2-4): DSGVTQTPKHLITATGQRVTLRCSPRSGDLSVYWYQQSLDQGLQFLIQYYNGEERAKGNILERFSAQQFPDLHSELNLSSLELGDSALYFCAGSVVAGSYGQYFGAGTRLSVL.

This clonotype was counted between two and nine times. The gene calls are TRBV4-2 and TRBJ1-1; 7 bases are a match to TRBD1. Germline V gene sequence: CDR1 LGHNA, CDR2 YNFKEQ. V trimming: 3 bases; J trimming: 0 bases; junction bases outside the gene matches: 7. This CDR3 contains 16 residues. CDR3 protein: CASSHSRGTVNTEAFF. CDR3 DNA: TGTGCCAGCAGCCATTCCAGAGGGACAGTGAACACTGAAGCTTTCTTT.

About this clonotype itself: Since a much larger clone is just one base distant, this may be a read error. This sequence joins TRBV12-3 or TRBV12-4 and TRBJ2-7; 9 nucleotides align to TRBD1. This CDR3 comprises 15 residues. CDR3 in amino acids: CVSGHRGLKSYEQYF. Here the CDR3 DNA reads TGTGTCAGCGGACACAGGGGGCTTAAATCCTACGAGCAGTACTTC.

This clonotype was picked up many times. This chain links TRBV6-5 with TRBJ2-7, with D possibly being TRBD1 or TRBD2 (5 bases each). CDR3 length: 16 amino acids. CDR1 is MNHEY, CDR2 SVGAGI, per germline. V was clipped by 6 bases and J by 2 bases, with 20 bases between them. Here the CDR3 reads CASRALGAFGAYEQYF. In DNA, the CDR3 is TGTGCCAGCAGGGCCCTCGGGGCCTTTGGGGCCTACGAGCAGTACTTC.

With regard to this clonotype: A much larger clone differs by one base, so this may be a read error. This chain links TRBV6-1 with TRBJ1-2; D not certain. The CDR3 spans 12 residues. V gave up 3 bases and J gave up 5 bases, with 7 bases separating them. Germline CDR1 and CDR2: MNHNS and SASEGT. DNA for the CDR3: TGTGCCAGCAGTGATGTAGGTTATGGCTACACCTTC. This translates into CASSDVGYGYTF.

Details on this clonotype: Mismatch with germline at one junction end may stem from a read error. The CDR3 DNA reads as TGTACCATTCTGTCTGCCTCCTACGAGCAGTACTTC. It encodes CTILSASYEQYF. V gene TRBV10-3 combines with J gene TRBJ2-1; D is unclear. The better agreement between TRBJ2-7 and the DNA end casts doubt on the J call. Germline V gene sequence: CDR1 ENHRY, CDR2 SYGVKD. The CDR3 has 12 residues.

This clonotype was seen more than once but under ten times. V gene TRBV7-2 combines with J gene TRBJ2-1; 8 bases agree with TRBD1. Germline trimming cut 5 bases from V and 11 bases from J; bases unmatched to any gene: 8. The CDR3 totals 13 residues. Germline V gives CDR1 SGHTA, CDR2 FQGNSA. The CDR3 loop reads CASSLTRQGQQFF. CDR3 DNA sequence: TGTGCCAGCAGCCTGACGCGACAGGGGCAGCAGTTCTTC.

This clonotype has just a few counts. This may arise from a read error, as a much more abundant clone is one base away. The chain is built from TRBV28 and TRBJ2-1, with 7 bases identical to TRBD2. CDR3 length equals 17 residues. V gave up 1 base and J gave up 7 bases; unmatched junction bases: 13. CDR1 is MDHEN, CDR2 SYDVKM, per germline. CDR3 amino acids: CASSLLGRASGGNEQFF. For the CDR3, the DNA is TGTGCCAGCAGTTTATTAGGCCGGGCTAGCGGAGGGAATGAGCAGTTCTTC.

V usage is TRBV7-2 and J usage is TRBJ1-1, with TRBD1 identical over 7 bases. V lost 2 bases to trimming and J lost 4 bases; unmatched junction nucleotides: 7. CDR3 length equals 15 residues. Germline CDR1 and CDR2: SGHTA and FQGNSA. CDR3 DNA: TGTGCCAGCAGCTTAAATAGGGGGCGCGGCACTGAAGCTTTCTTT. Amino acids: CASSLNRGRGTEAFF.

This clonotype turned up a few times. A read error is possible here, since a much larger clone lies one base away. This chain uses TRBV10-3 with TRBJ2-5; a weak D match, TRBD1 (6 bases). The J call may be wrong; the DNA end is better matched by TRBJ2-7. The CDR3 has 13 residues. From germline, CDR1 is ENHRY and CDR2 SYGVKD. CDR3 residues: CAISETGCYEQYF. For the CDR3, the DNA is TGTGCCATCAGTGAGACAGGGTGCTACGAGCAGTACTTC.

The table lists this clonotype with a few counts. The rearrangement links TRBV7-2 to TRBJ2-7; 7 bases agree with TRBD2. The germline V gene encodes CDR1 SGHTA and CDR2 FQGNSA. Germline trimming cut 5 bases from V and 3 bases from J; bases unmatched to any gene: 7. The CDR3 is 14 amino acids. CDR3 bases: TGTGCCAGCAGCACCCGGGGGGTAAACTACGAGCAGTACTTC. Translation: CASSTRGVNYEQYF.

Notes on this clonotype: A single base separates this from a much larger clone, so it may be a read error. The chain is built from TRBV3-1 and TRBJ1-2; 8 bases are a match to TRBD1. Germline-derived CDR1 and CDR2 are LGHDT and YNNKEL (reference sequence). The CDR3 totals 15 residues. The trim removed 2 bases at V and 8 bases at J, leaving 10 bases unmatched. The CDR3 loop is CASSQWAGTGWGYTF. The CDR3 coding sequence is TGTGCCAGCAGCCAATGGGCAGGGACAGGCTGGGGCTACACCTTC.

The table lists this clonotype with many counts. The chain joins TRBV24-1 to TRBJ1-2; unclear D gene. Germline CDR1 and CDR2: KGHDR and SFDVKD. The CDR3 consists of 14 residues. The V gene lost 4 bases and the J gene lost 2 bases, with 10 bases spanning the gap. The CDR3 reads CATSEVGQNYGYTF. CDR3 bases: TGTGCCACCAGTGAAGTAGGGCAGAACTATGGCTACACCTTC.

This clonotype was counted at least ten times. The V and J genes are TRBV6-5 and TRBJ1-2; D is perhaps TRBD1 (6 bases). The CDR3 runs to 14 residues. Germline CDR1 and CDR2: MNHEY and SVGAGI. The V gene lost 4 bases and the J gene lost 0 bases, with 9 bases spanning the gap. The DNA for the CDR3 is TGTGCCAGCAGTTTCAGGGGTTCTAACTATGGCTACACCTTC. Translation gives CASSFRGSNYGYTF.

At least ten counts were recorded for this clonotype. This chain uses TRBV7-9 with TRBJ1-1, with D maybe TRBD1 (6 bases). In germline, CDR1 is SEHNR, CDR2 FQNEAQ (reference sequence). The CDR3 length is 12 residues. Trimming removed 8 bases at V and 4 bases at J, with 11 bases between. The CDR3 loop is CASGTGRTEAFF. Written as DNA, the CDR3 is TGTGCCAGCGGCACAGGGCGCACTGAAGCTTTCTTT.

CDR3 coding DNA: TGTGCCAGCGGCTTGACTGTAACCTACGAGCAGTACTTC. Encoded protein: CASGLTVTYEQYF. The V and J genes are TRBV21-1 and TRBJ2-7. TRBV21-1 counts as a pseudogene. The CDR3 contains 13 residues.

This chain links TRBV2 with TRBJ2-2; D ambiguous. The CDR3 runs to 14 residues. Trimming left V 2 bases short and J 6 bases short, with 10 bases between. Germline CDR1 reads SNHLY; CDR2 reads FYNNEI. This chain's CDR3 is CASSERTRAGELFF. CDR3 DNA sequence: TGTGCCAGCAGTGAAAGGACCCGGGCCGGGGAGCTGTTTTTT.

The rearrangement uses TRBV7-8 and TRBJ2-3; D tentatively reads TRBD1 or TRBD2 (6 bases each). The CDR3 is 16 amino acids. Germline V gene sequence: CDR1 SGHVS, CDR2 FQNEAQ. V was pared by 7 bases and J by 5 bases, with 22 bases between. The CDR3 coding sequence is TGTGCCAGCACCAAAGTAGGGGGTGCGGGAAGAGATACGCAGTATTTT. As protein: CASTKVGGAGRDTQYF.

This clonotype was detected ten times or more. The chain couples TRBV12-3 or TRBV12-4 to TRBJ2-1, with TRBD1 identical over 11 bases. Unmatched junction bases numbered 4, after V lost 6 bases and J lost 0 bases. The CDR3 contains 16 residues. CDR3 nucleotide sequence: TGTGCCAGCAGCCGGACAGGGGGCGTCTCCTACAATGAGCAGTTCTTC. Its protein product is CASSRTGGVSYNEQFF.

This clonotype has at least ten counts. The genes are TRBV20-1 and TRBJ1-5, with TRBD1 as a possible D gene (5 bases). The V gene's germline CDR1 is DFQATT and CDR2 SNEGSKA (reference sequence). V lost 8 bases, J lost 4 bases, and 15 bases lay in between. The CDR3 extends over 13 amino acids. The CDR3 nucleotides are TGCAGTTCCAGGGCCGCCTATAATCAGCCCCAGCATTTT. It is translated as CSSRAAYNQPQHF.

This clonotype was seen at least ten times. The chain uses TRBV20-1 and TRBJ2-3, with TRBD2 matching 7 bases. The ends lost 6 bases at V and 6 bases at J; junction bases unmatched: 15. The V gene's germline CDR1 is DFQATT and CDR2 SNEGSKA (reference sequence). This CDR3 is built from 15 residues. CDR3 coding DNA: TGCAGTGCCCGACCCCTAGCGGCGTTTTTGGATACGCAGTATTTT. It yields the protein CSARPLAAFLDTQYF.

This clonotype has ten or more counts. The CDR3 coding sequence is TGTGCCAGCAGCCAAAATACGGTGGGGACGGAGACCCAGTACTTC. It codes for CASSQNTVGTETQYF. The V gene is TRBV7-2, the J gene TRBJ2-5; tentatively, D is TRBD1 or TRBD2 (5 bases each). V lost 5 bases to trimming and J lost 5 bases, with 18 bases between them. CDR3 length: 15 amino acids. Germline CDR1 and CDR2: SGHTA and FQGNSA.

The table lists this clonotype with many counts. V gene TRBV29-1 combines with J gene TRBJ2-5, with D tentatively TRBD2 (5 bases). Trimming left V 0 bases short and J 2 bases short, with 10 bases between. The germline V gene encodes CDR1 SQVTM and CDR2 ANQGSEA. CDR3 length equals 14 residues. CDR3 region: CSVEDPGNQETQYF. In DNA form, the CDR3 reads TGCAGCGTTGAAGATCCGGGAAATCAAGAGACCCAGTACTTC.